Shown below are 6 T cell receptor beta chains from a single sample sequenced in a study of identical twins. One entry per CDR3 protein results from TCRdb running MiXCR on the 5' RACE reads. The sample includes approximately 700,000 distinct CDR3 sequences, about 20% of them seen just once. The same sample was also studied in work on T cells expressing NK-cell markers.

The sample comprised PBMCs. The receptors were gathered from a young woman in good health.

The chain links TRBV12-3 or TRBV12-4 to TRBJ2-7; possibly TRBD2 for D (6 bases). V lost 1 base and J 9 bases, leaving 7 bases between the germline ends. The CDR3 spans 11 residues. The CDR3 loop reads CASSLDGGQYF. In nucleotides, the CDR3 is TGTGCCAGCAGTTTAGACGGGGGGCAGTACTTC.

This chain links TRBV12-5 with TRBJ1-2, with TRBD1 matching over 9 bases. The CDR3 runs 14 residues. In germline, CDR1 is LGHNT, CDR2 FRNRAP. The junction had 10 bases not matched to a gene; V was cut back by 7 bases and J by 7 bases. The CDR3: CASVLGQGIGGYTF. The CDR3, as DNA: TGTGCTAGTGTTCTGGGACAGGGAATAGGTGGCTACACCTTC.

This clonotype came up a few times. The V gene is TRBV12-3 or TRBV12-4, the J gene TRBJ1-5; 7 bases line up with TRBD1. V lost 2 bases, J lost 8 bases, and 6 bases stayed unmatched. The CDR3 extends over 14 amino acids. CDR3 protein: CASSLRRGRKPQHF. In nucleotides, the CDR3 is TGTGCCAGCAGTTTAAGGAGGGGGCGAAAGCCCCAGCATTTT.

This clonotype has only a few counts. The V call is TRBV5-6, the J call TRBJ1-1; 9 bases map to TRBD1. There are 15 residues in the CDR3. CDR1 is SGHDT and CDR2 is YYEEEE in the germline V gene. V dropped 3 bases and J dropped 5; count of bases not matched to a gene: 8. For the CDR3, the DNA is TGTGCCAGCAGCTCGCCGGGACAGGGAGATACTGAAGCTTTCTTT. Its translation: CASSSPGQGDTEAFF.

This clonotype has at least ten counts. This CDR3 is CSARSPPGSAGGMGETQYF. In DNA form, the CDR3 reads TGCAGTGCTAGATCCCCCCCCGGGAGCGCGGGGGGCATGGGGGAGACCCAGTACTTC. This sequence joins TRBV20-1 and TRBJ2-5; 8 bases match TRBD2. With 2 bases clipped from V and 5 bases from J, the junction kept 22 bases outside the gene matches. The CDR3 consists of 19 residues. The germline V gene encodes CDR1 DFQATT and CDR2 SNEGSKA (reference sequence).

This clonotype was seen more than once but under ten times. The chain recombines TRBV15 with TRBJ1-2, with 7 bases matching TRBD1. The CDR3 has 16 amino acids. Germline V gene data show CDR1 as LNHNV and CDR2 as YYDKDF (reference sequence). Trimming removed 1 base from V and 8 bases from J; junction bases left unmatched: 13. CDR3 nucleotide sequence: TGTGCCACCAGCAGAGGAGGGGCAAACAGGGGTGAGGGCTACACCTTC. Its protein is CATSRGGANRGEGYTF.